These 16 T cell receptor beta chains were all obtained from the same sample, sequenced in a study of T cell repertoires in cytomegalovirus infection. TCRdb analysed the reads with MiXCR anew, one entry per CDR3 protein. This sample yields fewer than 700,000 distinct CDR3 sequences, of which roughly a quarter are seen a single time; roughly 8% belongs to the top ten. The sequencing input was CD8+ T cells from PBMCs. These receptors came from a human donor in good health (CMV status not recorded). Some clones in this sample may be carry-over from other donors' samples.

There are many counts of this clonotype. The chain employs TRBV7-2 and TRBJ2-2, with 12 bases matching TRBD2. The J segment lost 4 bases and the V segment lost 0 bases, leaving 0 bases of the junction unmatched. The CDR3 sequence is 16 residues long. CDR1 SGHTA and CDR2 FQGNSA come from the germline V gene. CDR3 bases: TGTGCCAGCAGCTTAGCGGGACTAGCGGGCACCGGGGAGCTGTTTTTT. It yields the protein CASSLAGLAGTGELFF.

The table lists this clonotype with a few counts. The V call is TRBV11-2, the J call TRBJ2-1, with a weak D call TRBD1 (5 bases). CDR3 length: 11 amino acids. V was trimmed by 4 bases and J by 10 bases, leaving 8 bases between them. CDR1 and CDR2 from the germline V gene are SGHAT and FQNNGV. The CDR3 DNA reads TGTGCCAGCAGCTGGCCAGGGGAGCAGTTCTTC. It specifies CASSWPGEQFF.

This clonotype was detected ten times or more. The J gene is TRBJ2-1, the V gene TRBV10-3; D remains ambiguous. Germline assignment: CDR1 ENHRY and CDR2 SYGVKD. The CDR3 is made up of 15 amino acids. The V and J ends lost 0 bases and 6 bases respectively, with 12 bases between them. This CDR3 reads CAISESTLPTNEQFF. In DNA form, the CDR3 reads TGTGCCATCAGTGAGTCGACCCTACCCACCAATGAGCAGTTCTTC.

This clonotype was counted many times. The chain recombines TRBV7-9 with TRBJ2-7, with 7 bases that match TRBD1. After removal of 8 bases from V and 2 bases from J, the junction contained 6 bases not matched to a gene. The CDR3 contains 13 residues. Germline V gene sequence: CDR1 SEHNR, CDR2 FQNEAQ (reference sequence). The CDR3 here is CASLGTVPYEQYF. The CDR3 DNA follows: TGTGCCAGCCTAGGGACAGTACCCTACGAGCAGTACTTC.

The chain's CDR3 is CASSWELAGTKETQYF. CDR3 DNA: TGTGCCAGCAGCTGGGAACTAGCGGGGACGAAAGAGACCCAGTACTTC. This sequence joins TRBV5-5 and TRBJ2-5; TRBD2 matches at 10 bases. Trimming at V came to 3 bases and at J to 3 bases, leaving 8 bases not matched to a gene. There are 16 residues in the CDR3. Germline V gene data show CDR1 as SGHKS and CDR2 as YYEKEE (reference sequence). Using reference TRBV5-5 and TRBJ2-5 for the parts outside the CDR3, the full variable domain is DAGVTQSPTHLIKTRGQQVTLRCSPISGHKSVSWYQQVLGQGPQFIFQYYEKEERGRGNFPDRFSARQFPNYSSELNVNALLLGDSALYLCASSWELAGTKETQYFGPGTRLLVL.

This clonotype has ten or more counts. The chain recombines TRBV28 with TRBJ2-5; 7 bases are shared with TRBD1. The CDR3 is made up of 16 amino acids. Germline V gene data show CDR1 as MDHEN and CDR2 as SYDVKM. With V trimmed by 3 bases and J by 5 bases, 12 bases remained unmatched. The CDR3 region is CASSFPTGLPAETQYF. In DNA form, the CDR3 reads TGTGCCAGCAGTTTCCCGACAGGGCTACCCGCGGAGACCCAGTACTTC.

This clonotype was counted a few times. V gene TRBV19 combines with J gene TRBJ1-1; D gene unclear. The ends were cut back, 5 bases at V and 4 bases at J, with 23 bases in the middle. CDR1 is LNHDA and CDR2 is SQIVND in the germline V gene (reference sequence). This CDR3 has 17 amino acids. DNA of the CDR3: TGTGCCAGTAGTCGTACCGGGGTCACCGCCGGCGGCACTGAAGCTTTCTTT. Translated, it gives CASSRTGVTAGGTEAFF.

V is TRBV28 and J is TRBJ1-1; 7 bases line up with TRBD1. Germline V lookup: CDR1 MDHEN, CDR2 SYDVKM. The length of the CDR3 is 21 residues. V gave up 7 bases and J gave up 6 bases; unmatched junction bases: 32. CDR3 sequence reads: CASKATVGTEEGGPWTAEAFF. Written as DNA, the CDR3 is TGTGCCAGCAAGGCCACAGTGGGCACGGAGGAAGGGGGCCCCTGGACTGCTGAAGCTTTCTTT.

In its sample, this clonotype was seen once. With a much larger clone just one base away, this may be a read error. The chain joins TRBV6-2 or TRBV6-3 to TRBJ1-1; D call uncertain. This CDR3 is built from 15 residues. With 2 bases removed from V and 5 bases from J, the gap between germline ends came to 15 bases. CDR1 and CDR2 (germline): MNHEY, SVGEGT. The CDR3 DNA reads TGTGCCAGCAGTTACGATAGTGGGCATCTAACTGAAGCTTTCTTT. It specifies CASSYDSGHLTEAFF.

This clonotype appeared a few times. This sequence joins TRBV28 and TRBJ1-1; 7 bases map to TRBD1. The J segment lost 7 bases and the V segment lost 5 bases, leaving 4 bases of the junction unmatched. The germline gives CDR1 MDHEN, CDR2 SYDVKM. This CDR3 is 12 amino acids long. CDR3 bases: TGTGCCAGCAGTGTTTGGGACAGTGAAGCTTTCTTT. It yields the protein CASSVWDSEAFF.

This clonotype was seen repeatedly, ten times or more. The chain uses TRBV6-6 and TRBJ1-4, with D possibly matching TRBD1 (6 bases). V shed 2 bases and J shed 3 bases, with 7 bases lying between them. CDR1 is MNHNY, CDR2 SVGAGI, per germline (reference sequence). The CDR3 length is 14 residues. CDR3 in amino acids: CASSYRQANEKLFF. CDR3 DNA: TGTGCCAGCAGTTACCGACAGGCTAATGAAAAACTGTTTTTT.

This clonotype was seen a handful of times. The chain has TRBV5-1 and TRBJ2-1, with TRBD2 identical over 7 bases. The ends lost 4 bases at V and 6 bases at J; junction bases unmatched: 10. The CDR3 is 15 amino acids. Per the germline V gene, CDR1 is SGHRS and CDR2 is YFSETQ. CDR3 DNA: TGCGCCAGCAGCCCTTGGGGGGGGTCTGGCAATGAGCAGTTCTTC. This codes for CASSPWGGSGNEQFF.

This clonotype was recorded at least ten times. The gene calls are TRBV6-5 and TRBJ1-2, with no clear D. V lost 2 bases, J lost 0 bases, and 4 bases lay in between. The germline CDR1 and CDR2 sequences are MNHEY and SVGAGI. The CDR3 has 13 amino acids. CDR3 nucleotides: TGTGCCAGCAGTTACGGGACTAACTATGGCTACACCTTC. Its protein product is CASSYGTNYGYTF.

The chain couples TRBV7-6 to TRBJ2-1; D possibly corresponds to TRBD1 (5 bases). Trimming took off 5 bases at V and 8 bases at J, with 13 bases between the two ends. The length of the CDR3 is 13 residues. Germline V gene sequence: CDR1 SGHVS, CDR2 FNYEAQ. In DNA form, the CDR3 reads TGTGCCAGCAGCCCCGGACATTCCGATGAGCAGTTCTTC. Translated: CASSPGHSDEQFF.

This chain links TRBV5-1 with TRBJ2-1, with D maybe TRBD1 (5 bases). The V end lost 5 bases, the J end lost 8 bases, and 11 bases lay between the germline ends. Germline-derived CDR1 and CDR2 are SGHRS and YFSETQ. This CDR3 spans 12 amino acids. The CDR3 region is CASSSRGYEQFF. The CDR3 bases are TGCGCCAGCAGTTCTAGGGGTTATGAGCAGTTCTTC.

This clonotype was recorded a few times. The V and J genes are TRBV12-3 or TRBV12-4 and TRBJ2-1; TRBD2 matches at 7 bases. Trimming cost V 6 bases and J 6 bases; bases outside gene matches: 11. The CDR3 extends over 15 amino acids. The CDR3 region has the DNA TGTGCCAGCAGCCTACTGGGCGGGGGTGGCAATGAGCAGTTCTTC. Translated: CASSLLGGGGNEQFF.